Here is one T cell receptor beta chain with its context. Its target is unknown. The V and J ends lost 0 bases and 0 bases respectively, with 5 bases between them. This CDR3 comprises 14 residues. In germline, CDR1 is SGDLS, CDR2 YYNGEE. The sample originates from a study of CD8 T cells in ankylosing spondylitis. Regarding the study as a whole: For ankylosing spondylitis blood, a TCR beta motif of 7 or 8 highly homologous variants appeared characteristic.

Using quantitative 5'-RACE with molecular barcodes, the authors made TCR beta libraries. One entry per CDR3 protein results from TCRdb running MiXCR on the 5' RACE reads. The top ten hold about 16% of the sample, which has some 400,000 distinct CDR3 sequences, approximately 20% seen once. This TCR came from a male donor with ankylosing spondylitis. V is TRBV9 and J is TRBJ2-3, with D unclear. The sequenced material came from blood, either unsorted or a sorted T cell fraction (not recorded which). The CDR3 DNA follows: TGTGCCAGCAGCGTAGGCAGGAGCACAGATACGCAGTATTTT. Translation: CASSVGRSTDTQYF.